This T cell receptor (beta chain) emerged from a study of blood T cells in healthy people across ages. Germline V CDR1 and CDR2: DFQATT, SNEGSKA (reference sequence). CDR3 length: 15 amino acids. Primers used in a second PCR of about 7 to 12 cycles were a sample-barcoded 5' primer and a J-beta primer mix. Unique molecular identifiers of 12 random nucleotides labeled each cDNA. From the 5' RACE reads, TCRdb called clonotypes with MiXCR, one entry per CDR3 protein. The sample holds 730,000 or so distinct CDR3 sequences, about 43% seen once. This clonotype came up a few times. Sequence at one end of the junction differs from germline and may be a read error.

The rearrangement uses TRBV20-1 and TRBJ1-6, with 9 bases that match TRBD1. This clonotype originated in a man older than 75 in good health. Sequencing was performed on blood. Here the CDR3 DNA reads TGCAGTGCGAAGACCCCGGGACAGGGCTATTCACCCCCCCACTTT. It codes for CSAKTPGQGYSPPHF.